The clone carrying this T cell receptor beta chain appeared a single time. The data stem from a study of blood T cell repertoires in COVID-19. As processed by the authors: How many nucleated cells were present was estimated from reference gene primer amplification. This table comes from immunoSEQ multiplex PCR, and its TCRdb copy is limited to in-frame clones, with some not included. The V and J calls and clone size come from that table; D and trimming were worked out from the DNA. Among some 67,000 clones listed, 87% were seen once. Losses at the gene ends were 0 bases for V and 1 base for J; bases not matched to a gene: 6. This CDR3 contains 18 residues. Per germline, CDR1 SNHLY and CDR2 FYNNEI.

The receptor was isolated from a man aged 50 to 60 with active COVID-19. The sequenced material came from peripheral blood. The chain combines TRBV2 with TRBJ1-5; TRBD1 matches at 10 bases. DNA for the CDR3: TGTGCCAGCAGTGAAGCGCTTCAGGACAGGGGGAGCAATCAGCCCCAGCATTTT. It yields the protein CASSEALQDRGSNQPQHF. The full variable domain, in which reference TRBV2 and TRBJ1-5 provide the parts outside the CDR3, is EPEVTQTPSHQVTQMGQEVILRCVPISNHLYFYWYRQILGQKVEFLVSFYNNEISEKSEIFDDQFSVERPDGSNFTLKIRSTKLEDSAMYFCASSEALQDRGSNQPQHFGDGTRLSIL.